This is a list of T cell receptor beta chains from one sample in a study of blood T cell repertoires in COVID-19. Profiling relied on immunoSEQ multiplex PCR, and the TCRdb table lists in-frame clones only, not all of them. The data contain tens of thousands of clones, roughly 82% of them singletons. The source material was peripheral blood. The receptors here all came from a woman of 80 years or more with active or convalescent COVID-19. CDR3s include the opening cysteine and the closing phenylalanine or tryptophan. Each record gives: V gene, clone size, D gene, J gene, CDR3 DNA, CDR3 protein. D genes are given only for firm matches. Where a row states a size, it is once, few, many or the class of an expanded clone; other rows omit it.

V gene: TRBV23-1; clone size: few; D gene: NA; J gene: TRBJ1-5; CDR3 DNA: TGCGCCAGCAGCCGGGAGGGATTCAATCAGCCCCAGCATTTT; CDR3 protein: CASSREGFNQPQHF
V gene: TRBV5-4; clone size: many; D gene: TRBD2; J gene: TRBJ2-2; CDR3 DNA: TGTGCCAGCAGCTTGGATACTAGCGGGGGGCATAACACCGGGGAGCTGTTTTTT; CDR3 protein: CASSLDTSGGHNTGELFF
V gene: TRBV6-2/TRBV6-3; clone size: many; D gene: TRBD1; J gene: TRBJ2-2; CDR3 DNA: TGTGCCAGCAGTTACACACTCCAGGGGGCGCGACACGGGGAGCTGTTTTTT; CDR3 protein: CASSYTLQGARHGELFF
V gene: TRBV7-9; clone size: NA; D gene: NA; J gene: TRBJ1-2; CDR3 DNA: TGTGCCAGTGGAATTCAGACAGGCGGTCATTCAAGCTACACCTTC; CDR3 protein: CASGIQTGGHSSYTF
V gene: TRBV2; clone size: NA; D gene: TRBD1; J gene: TRBJ2-7; CDR3 DNA: TGTGCCACCTCGAAAGGGACAGGCCGTTACGAGCAGTACTTC; CDR3 protein: CATSKGTGRYEQYF
V gene: TRBV7-9; clone size: NA; D gene: TRBD1; J gene: TRBJ2-7; CDR3 DNA: TGTGCCAGCAGCCTAGGCCCGGGACAGTCCAACTACGAGCAGTACTTC; CDR3 protein: CASSLGPGQSNYEQYF
V gene: TRBV11-1; clone size: NA; D gene: NA; J gene: TRBJ2-3; CDR3 DNA: TGTGCCAGCAGCTCGCGGGGACTTACCACAGATACGCAGTATTTT; CDR3 protein: CASSSRGLTTDTQYF
V gene: TRBV7-9; clone size: NA; D gene: NA; J gene: TRBJ1-1; CDR3 DNA: TGTGCCAGCAGCCCCCGGCGGGATAAGACTGAAGCTTTCTTT; CDR3 protein: CASSPRRDKTEAFF
V gene: TRBV19; clone size: NA; D gene: NA; J gene: TRBJ2-5; CDR3 DNA: TGTGCCAGTAGACGTCTCGGACAGCTCCAAGAGACCCAGTACTTC; CDR3 protein: CASRRLGQLQETQYF
V gene: TRBV5-4; clone size: NA; D gene: NA; J gene: TRBJ1-2; CDR3 DNA: TGTGCCAGCAGCTTGACGAAGGGGCGCTTAGGAGGCTACACCTTC; CDR3 protein: CASSLTKGRLGGYTF
V gene: TRBV6-5; clone size: NA; D gene: TRBD1; J gene: TRBJ1-4; CDR3 DNA: TGTGCCAGCAAGCGACAGGGACAACTAAATGAAAAACTGTTTTTT; CDR3 protein: CASKRQGQLNEKLFF
V gene: TRBV29-1; clone size: NA; D gene: NA; J gene: TRBJ1-2; CDR3 DNA: TGCAGCGGTGGGGACACCAGCTATGGCTACACCTTC; CDR3 protein: CSGGDTSYGYTF
V gene: TRBV13; clone size: NA; D gene: TRBD1; J gene: TRBJ1-1; CDR3 DNA: TGTGCCAGCAGCTTCCGGACAGGGGCTTTCTTT; CDR3 protein: CASSFRTGAFF
V gene: TRBV7-9; clone size: NA; D gene: TRBD1; J gene: TRBJ2-1; CDR3 DNA: TGTGCCAGCAGTTTGACAGGGGTCCCTACCTACAATGAGCAGTTCTTC; CDR3 protein: CASSLTGVPTYNEQFF
V gene: TRBV7-9; clone size: NA; D gene: NA; J gene: TRBJ1-5; CDR3 DNA: TGTGCCAGCAGCTTTACTAGGGAACAGCCCCAGCATTTT; CDR3 protein: CASSFTREQPQHF
V gene: TRBV7-2; clone size: few; D gene: NA; J gene: TRBJ1-5; CDR3 DNA: TGTGCCAGCAGCTTAGGGGCCAACAATCAGCCCCAGCATTTT; CDR3 protein: CASSLGANNQPQHF
V gene: TRBV21-1; clone size: few; D gene: NA; J gene: TRBJ2-2; CDR3 DNA: TGTGCCAGCAGCAATAGCGGGTCCGGGGAGCTGTTTTTT; CDR3 protein: CASSNSGSGELFF
V gene: TRBV5-6; clone size: NA; D gene: NA; J gene: TRBJ2-3; CDR3 DNA: TGTGCCAGCAGCTTGGACCGGTTCGCAACAGATACGCAGTATTTT; CDR3 protein: CASSLDRFATDTQYF
V gene: TRBV5-8; clone size: NA; D gene: TRBD1; J gene: TRBJ1-3; CDR3 DNA: TGTGCCAGCAGCCTCCGTTCGACAGGGAGCTCTGGAAACACCATATATTTT; CDR3 protein: CASSLRSTGSSGNTIYF
V gene: TRBV10-3; clone size: few; D gene: NA; J gene: TRBJ1-1; CDR3 DNA: TGTGCCATCAGGGCGTCGGGGGGGGCTTTAGGTGAAGCTTTCTTT; CDR3 protein: CAIRASGGALGEAFF
V gene: TRBV7-9; clone size: NA; D gene: NA; J gene: TRBJ2-7; CDR3 DNA: TGTGCCAGCAGCAACACAGGGTTCCCCGAGCAGTACTTC; CDR3 protein: CASSNTGFPEQYF
V gene: TRBV7-2; clone size: NA; D gene: TRBD1; J gene: TRBJ1-3; CDR3 DNA: TGTGCCAGCAGGGACAGGTCCTCTGGAAACACCATATATTTT; CDR3 protein: CASRDRSSGNTIYF
V gene: TRBV28; clone size: NA; D gene: NA; J gene: TRBJ1-5; CDR3 DNA: TGTGCCAGCAGTTTAGGGAACTGGGGTAGCGAGCCCCAGCATTTT; CDR3 protein: CASSLGNWGSEPQHF
V gene: TRBV7-2; clone size: once; D gene: NA; J gene: TRBJ1-2; CDR3 DNA: TGTGCCAGCAGCCTATGGGCGCAGGGTTCTAGTGGCTACACCTTC; CDR3 protein: CASSLWAQGSSGYTF
V gene: TRBV2; clone size: few; D gene: TRBD1; J gene: TRBJ1-1; CDR3 DNA: TGTGCCAGCACCGGCAGGGGGCACGGTGAAGCTTTCTTT; CDR3 protein: CASTGRGHGEAFF
V gene: TRBV11-2; clone size: NA; D gene: NA; J gene: TRBJ2-7; CDR3 DNA: TGTGCCAGCAGCTTAAATACAGGGGGGGACTCCTACGAGCAGTACTTC; CDR3 protein: CASSLNTGGDSYEQYF
V gene: TRBV11-2; clone size: NA; D gene: NA; J gene: TRBJ2-7; CDR3 DNA: TGTGCCAGCAGTCCCGGGATCTCCTACGAGCAGTACTTC; CDR3 protein: CASSPGISYEQYF
V gene: TRBV18; clone size: NA; D gene: NA; J gene: TRBJ1-1; CDR3 DNA: TGTGCCAGCTCACCGGGGACATTAACTGAAGCTTTCTTT; CDR3 protein: CASSPGTLTEAFF
V gene: TRBV7-8; clone size: NA; D gene: NA; J gene: TRBJ2-6; CDR3 DNA: TGTGCCAGCAGCACTCCAGGGATACCCGGGGCCAACGTCCTGACTTTC; CDR3 protein: CASSTPGIPGANVLTF
V gene: TRBV9; clone size: NA; D gene: TRBD1; J gene: TRBJ1-6; CDR3 DNA: TGTGCCAGCAGCGTAGAGGGACAGGGGTTTTCACCCCTCCACTTT; CDR3 protein: CASSVEGQGFSPLHF
V gene: TRBV11-2; clone size: once; D gene: TRBD2; J gene: TRBJ2-1; CDR3 DNA: TGTGCCAGCACCCGAGCGGGGGGAGGTTACAATGAGCAGTTCTTC; CDR3 protein: CASTRAGGGYNEQFF
V gene: TRBV5-1; clone size: NA; D gene: NA; J gene: TRBJ2-3; CDR3 DNA: TGCGCCAGCAGCTTGTACGGGAATTTGGCAGATACGCAGTATTTT; CDR3 protein: CASSLYGNLADTQYF
V gene: TRBV5-5; clone size: NA; D gene: NA; J gene: TRBJ2-5; CDR3 DNA: TGTGCCAGCAGCTTAGGGGGGGTCCAAGAGACCCAGTACTTC; CDR3 protein: CASSLGGVQETQYF
V gene: TRBV5-1; clone size: NA; D gene: TRBD1; J gene: TRBJ2-1; CDR3 DNA: TGCGCCAGCAGCCTGGGGACAGACTACAATGAGCAGTTCTTC; CDR3 protein: CASSLGTDYNEQFF
V gene: TRBV7-9; clone size: few; D gene: TRBD1; J gene: TRBJ2-7; CDR3 DNA: TGTGCCAGCAGCTTAGCAGCAGGGGGCGAGCAGTACTTC; CDR3 protein: CASSLAAGGEQYF
V gene: TRBV2; clone size: NA; D gene: NA; J gene: TRBJ2-1; CDR3 DNA: TGTGCCAGCAGTGAAACAGGGTTTAGGGAGGAGCAGTTCTTC; CDR3 protein: CASSETGFREEQFF
V gene: TRBV7-2; clone size: NA; D gene: TRBD2; J gene: TRBJ2-5; CDR3 DNA: TGTGCCAGCAGCTTAGCGGGGGGGGGACAAGAGACCCAGTACTTC; CDR3 protein: CASSLAGGGQETQYF
V gene: TRBV28; clone size: NA; D gene: NA; J gene: TRBJ1-1; CDR3 DNA: TGTGCCAGCAGCCCAGACACCGAGAACACTGAAGCTTTCTTT; CDR3 protein: CASSPDTENTEAFF
V gene: TRBV6-2/TRBV6-3; clone size: NA; D gene: TRBD1; J gene: TRBJ2-1; CDR3 DNA: TGTGCCAGCAGCCACCGGGACAGGTACAATGAGCAGTTCTTC; CDR3 protein: CASSHRDRYNEQFF
V gene: TRBV25-1; clone size: NA; D gene: NA; J gene: TRBJ1-6; CDR3 DNA: TGTGCCAGCAGTGAGCACAGCCCAGGGGATTCACCCCTCCACTTT; CDR3 protein: CASSEHSPGDSPLHF
V gene: TRBV19; clone size: once; D gene: NA; J gene: TRBJ1-5; CDR3 DNA: TGTGCCAGTAGTCCCCGAAGAGGTCAGCCCCAGCATTTT; CDR3 protein: CASSPRRGQPQHF
V gene: TRBV28; clone size: few; D gene: NA; J gene: TRBJ2-3; CDR3 DNA: TGTGCCAGCAAAGGACAGCCCCGGTCCACGACAGATACGCAGTATTTT; CDR3 protein: CASKGQPRSTTDTQYF
V gene: TRBV5-4; clone size: NA; D gene: NA; J gene: TRBJ2-2; CDR3 DNA: TGTGCCAGCAGCTTGTTAACGGGGAACACCGGGGAGCTGTTTTTT; CDR3 protein: CASSLLTGNTGELFF
V gene: TRBV11-1; clone size: NA; D gene: TRBD1; J gene: TRBJ2-5; CDR3 DNA: TGTGCCAGCAGCGTACAGGGGTGGGAGACCCAGTACTTC; CDR3 protein: CASSVQGWETQYF
V gene: TRBV28; clone size: NA; D gene: NA; J gene: TRBJ1-2; CDR3 DNA: TGTGCCAGCGGAGTACGCAATGGCTACACCTTC; CDR3 protein: CASGVRNGYTF
V gene: TRBV3-1/TRBV3-2; clone size: NA; D gene: NA; J gene: TRBJ2-7; CDR3 DNA: TGTGCCAGCACGCAGGGTTACGAGCAGTACTTC; CDR3 protein: CASTQGYEQYF
V gene: TRBV19; clone size: NA; D gene: TRBD1; J gene: TRBJ2-5; CDR3 DNA: TGTGCCAGTAGTAGCCGGAGGACAGGGACGGGGGAGACCCAGTACTTC; CDR3 protein: CASSSRRTGTGETQYF
V gene: TRBV6-2/TRBV6-3; clone size: NA; D gene: TRBD2; J gene: TRBJ2-5; CDR3 DNA: TGTGCCAGCAGTTACGGACCTAGCGGGGGCCATCAAGAGACCCAGTACTTC; CDR3 protein: CASSYGPSGGHQETQYF
V gene: TRBV5-1; clone size: NA; D gene: TRBD1; J gene: TRBJ1-2; CDR3 DNA: TGCGCCAGCAGCTTGGCCCCGGACAGGCCTAACTATGGCTACACCTTC; CDR3 protein: CASSLAPDRPNYGYTF